This T cell receptor beta chain was found in a study of blood T cell repertoires in COVID-19. This CDR3 has 14 residues. From germline, CDR1 is SQVTM and CDR2 ANQGSEA. Germline trimming cut 4 bases from V and 2 bases from J; bases unmatched to any gene: 2. Cohort 3 recovery required two negative PCRs, clearance, or symptom resolution. Measured with immunoSEQ multiplex PCR; TCRdb has only the in-frame clones, and not every one. The data contain fewer than 350,000 clones, around 88% of them singletons. A word on this clone: Additional DNA sequences in this sample encode the identical CDR3.

This TCR was recovered from a woman between 40 and 50 years old who had recovered from COVID-19. Source material: PBMCs or T cells enriched from blood (not recorded which). The chain has TRBV29-1 and TRBJ2-5; 12 bases are a match to TRBD2. The CDR3 sequence is CSVGLAGGQETQYF. The CDR3 DNA is TGCAGCGTTGGTCTAGCGGGAGGGCAAGAGACCCAGTACTTC.